This T cell receptor gamma chain came from a study of Vγ9Vδ2 T cells in congenital toxoplasmosis (dated by TCRdb to 2020 to 2022). For the study in its entirety: Congenital toxoplasmosis was diagnosed using IgG, IgM and IgA serology, Western blot and an in-house interferon-gamma release assay. Repertoires were sequenced from infants at 2 months after birth and at 1 year of age. This study compared the CDR3 repertoires of the gamma and delta chains in sorted blood gammadelta T cells from congenitally T. gondii-infected infants versus uninfected infants. At 2 months, TCR sequencing included about five infected and 10 to 11 uninfected infants, and at 1 year it included 3 infected and 4 uninfected infants.

The CDR3 sequence holds 14 residues, the cysteine and phenylalanine included. The CDR3 DNA has 42 bases and is translated from base 1. V has 8 bases trimmed and J has 0 bases trimmed; junction bases matching no gene number 4. Using SuperScript II, cDNA was generated through template-switch reverse transcription, with TRGC- and TRDC-specific primers combined in a single tube. The TRGC primer was designed to bind both the TRGC1 and TRGC2 constant genes. The KAPA Real-Time Library Amplification Kit was used to amplify TRG and TRD, and AMPure XP beads were used for purification between steps. Illumina sequencing adapters were added by index PCR using the Nextera XT Index Kit. An Illumina MiSeq with the V2 300 kit was used to sequence the TRG and TRD amplicons, producing 150 bp paired-end reads. As for the original processing: Before any further analysis, FastQC version 0.11.8 was used to assess read quality. With MiXCR version 3.0.3, reads were aligned to GenBank TRG or TRD reference genes and CDR3 sequences were built. Default MiXCR settings were used, apart from assembling TRDD gene segments from 3 instead of 5 consecutive nucleotides. N additions, CDR3 length, J segment length and clonotype sharing between samples were computed with VDJtools version 1.2.1. Out-of-frame CDR3 sequences and those containing stop codons were excluded from analysis. To look for overlap, the infant repertoires were checked against previously published Vgamma9Vdelta2 repertoires from fetal, cord blood and adult blood. TCRdb reran clone calling on the public reads with CATT; rows sharing one DNA sequence were then combined. The V and J calls shown here were made by TCRdb, not taken from the authors' results. The sample contains about 140 gamma-chain clones, around 46% of them found a single time. The ten top clones hold roughly nine tenths of the sample.

This clone is identified as hyperexpanded (1% or more). No cognate antigen has been identified for it. Base qualities are not recorded, but no much larger clone differs from it by a single base. Overall study outcomes, separate from this receptor: In roughly 2-month-old infants, germline-encoded fetal-type TRDV2 CDR3 sequences seemed to be more common in infected than in uninfected infants, which suggests a footprint of in utero expansion. At 2 months, TRGV9 and TRDV2 CDR3s of infected infants appeared to carry fewer N additions than uninfected infants, especially TRDV2-TRDJ1 sequences. Both infected and uninfected infants showed high prevalence of a public TRGV9 clonotype. Two months was the earliest age with enough suitable sample material for TCR repertoire analysis, so newborn repertoires were not sequenced. Repertoire differences between infected and uninfected infants were less clearly seen at 1 year of age than at 2 months.

The same treatment, using spiramycin and/or pyrimethamine plus sulfadiazine plus folinic acid, was given to mothers of both infected and uninfected infants. Every infant, whether infected or uninfected, was delivered at term, after more than 37 weeks of gestation. Around 1 mL of blood was processed into PBMCs by Lymphoprep gradient centrifugation, then cryopreserved in liquid nitrogen and shipped to Belgium. After thawing, the PBMCs were labeled with Zombie NIR viability dye and stained with antibodies against CD3, TCR gammadelta, Vgamma9 and Vdelta2. A FACSAria III was used to sort CD3+ TCRgammadelta+ T cells, reaching a mean purity of roughly 98%. For each sample, RNA was extracted from roughly 9,600 sorted gammadelta T cells with the RNeasy Micro Kit. The infants were born to mothers who were enrolled with primary T. gondii infection during pregnancy. Peripheral blood samples from the infants were taken at an outpatient microbiology and virology center in Pavia, Italy.

The sequenced material came from gamma-delta T cells from blood. Recombination connected TRGV10 to TRGJP1. TRGV10 is flagged as an ORF with uncertain function. The receptor's source is a child under 10 years old born to a mother with Toxoplasma gondii infection during pregnancy, either congenitally infected or uninfected (not recorded which). The CDR3: CAAWDYTTGWFKIF. The sequenced DNA: TGTGCTGCGTGGGATTATACCACTGGTTGGTTCAAGATATTT.